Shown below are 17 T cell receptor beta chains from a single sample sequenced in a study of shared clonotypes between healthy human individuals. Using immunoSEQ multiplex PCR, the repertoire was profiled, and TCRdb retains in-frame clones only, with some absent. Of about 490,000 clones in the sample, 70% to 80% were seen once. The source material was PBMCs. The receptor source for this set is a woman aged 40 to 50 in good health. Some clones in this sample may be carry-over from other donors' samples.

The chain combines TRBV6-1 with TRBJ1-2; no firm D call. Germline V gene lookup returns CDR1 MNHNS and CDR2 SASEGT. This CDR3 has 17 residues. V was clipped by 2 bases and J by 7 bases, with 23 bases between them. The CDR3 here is CASSESGHTWPRRGYTF. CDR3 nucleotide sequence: TGTGCCAGCAGTGAATCCGGCCACACATGGCCCCGGCGTGGCTACACCTTC.

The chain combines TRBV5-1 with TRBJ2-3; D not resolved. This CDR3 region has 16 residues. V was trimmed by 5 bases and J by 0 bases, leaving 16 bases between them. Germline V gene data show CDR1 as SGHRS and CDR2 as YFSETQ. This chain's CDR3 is CASREGSSASTDTQYF. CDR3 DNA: TGCGCCAGCAGGGAAGGTTCAAGCGCAAGCACAGATACGCAGTATTTT.

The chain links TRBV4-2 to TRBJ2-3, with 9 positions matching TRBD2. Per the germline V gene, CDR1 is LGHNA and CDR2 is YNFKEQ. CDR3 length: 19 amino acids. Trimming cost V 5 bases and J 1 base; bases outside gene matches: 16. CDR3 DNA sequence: TGTGCCAGCAGCACGAAGGGGGCGGTAGCGGGAGCGGGCACAGATACGCAGTATTTT. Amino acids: CASSTKGAVAGAGTDTQYF.

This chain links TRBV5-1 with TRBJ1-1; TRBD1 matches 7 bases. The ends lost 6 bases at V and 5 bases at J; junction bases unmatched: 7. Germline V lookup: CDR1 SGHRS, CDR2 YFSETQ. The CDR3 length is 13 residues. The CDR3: CASTDRVSTEAFF. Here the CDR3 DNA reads TGCGCCAGCACCGACAGGGTATCTACTGAAGCTTTCTTT. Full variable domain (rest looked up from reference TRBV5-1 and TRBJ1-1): KAGVTQTPRYLIKTRGQQVTLSCSPISGHRSVSWYQQTPGQGLQFLFEYFSETQRNKGNFPGRFSGRQFSNSRSEMNVSTLELGDSALYLCASTDRVSTEAFFGQGTRLTVV.

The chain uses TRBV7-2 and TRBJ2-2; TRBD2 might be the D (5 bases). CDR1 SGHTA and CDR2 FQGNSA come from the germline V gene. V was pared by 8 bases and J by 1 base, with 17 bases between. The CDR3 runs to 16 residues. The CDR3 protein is CASRKSASRNTGELFF. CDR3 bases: TGTGCCAGCCGAAAATCCGCTAGCAGGAACACCGGGGAGCTGTTTTTT.

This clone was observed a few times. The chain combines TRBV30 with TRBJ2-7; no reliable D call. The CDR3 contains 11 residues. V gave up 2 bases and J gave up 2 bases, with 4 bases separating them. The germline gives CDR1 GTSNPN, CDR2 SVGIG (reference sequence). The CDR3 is CAWSTAYEQYF. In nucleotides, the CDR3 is TGTGCCTGGAGTACAGCCTACGAGCAGTACTTC.

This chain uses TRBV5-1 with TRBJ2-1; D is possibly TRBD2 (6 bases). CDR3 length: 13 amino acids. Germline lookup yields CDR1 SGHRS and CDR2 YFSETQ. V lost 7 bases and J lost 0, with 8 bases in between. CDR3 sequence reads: CASWRDSYNEQFF. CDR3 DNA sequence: TGCGCCAGCTGGAGGGACTCCTACAATGAGCAGTTCTTC.

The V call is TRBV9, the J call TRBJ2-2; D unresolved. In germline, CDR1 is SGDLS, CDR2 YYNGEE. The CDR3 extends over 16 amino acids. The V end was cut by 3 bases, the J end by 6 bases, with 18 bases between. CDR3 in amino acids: CASSGRSLAYAGELFF. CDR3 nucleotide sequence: TGTGCCAGCAGCGGCAGAAGTTTAGCCTACGCCGGGGAGCTGTTTTTT.

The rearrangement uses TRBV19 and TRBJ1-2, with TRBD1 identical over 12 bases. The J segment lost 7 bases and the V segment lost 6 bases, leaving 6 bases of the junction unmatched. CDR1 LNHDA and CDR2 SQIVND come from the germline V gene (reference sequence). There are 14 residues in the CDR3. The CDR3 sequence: CASSPGQGASGYTF. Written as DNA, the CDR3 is TGTGCCAGTAGCCCGGGACAGGGGGCCTCTGGCTACACCTTC. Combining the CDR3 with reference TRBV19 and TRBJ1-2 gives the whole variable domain DGGITQSPKYLFRKEGQNVTLSCEQNLNHDAMYWYRQDPGQGLRLIYYSQIVNDFQKGDIAEGYSVSREKKESFPLTVTSAQKNPTAFYLCASSPGQGASGYTFGSGTRLTVV.

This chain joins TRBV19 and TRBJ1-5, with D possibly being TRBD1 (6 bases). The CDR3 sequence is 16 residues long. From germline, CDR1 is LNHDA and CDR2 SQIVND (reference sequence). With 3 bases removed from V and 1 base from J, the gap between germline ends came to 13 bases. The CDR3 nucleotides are TGTGCCAGTAGTATTACACAGGGAGGAAGCAATCAGCCCCAGCATTTT. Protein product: CASSITQGGSNQPQHF.

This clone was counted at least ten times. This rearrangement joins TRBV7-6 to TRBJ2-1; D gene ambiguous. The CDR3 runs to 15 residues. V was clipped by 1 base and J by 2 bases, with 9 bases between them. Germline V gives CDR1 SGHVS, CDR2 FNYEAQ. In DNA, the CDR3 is TGTGCCAGCAGCTTAGTTCCAGAGGCCTACAATGAGCAGTTCTTC. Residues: CASSLVPEAYNEQFF.

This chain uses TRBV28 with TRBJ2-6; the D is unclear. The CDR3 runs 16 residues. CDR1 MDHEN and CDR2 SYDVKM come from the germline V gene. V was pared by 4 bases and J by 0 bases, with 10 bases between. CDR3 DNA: TGTGCCAGCAGTTCCACCGTCCCCTCTGGGGCCAACGTCCTGACTTTC. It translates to CASSSTVPSGANVLTF.

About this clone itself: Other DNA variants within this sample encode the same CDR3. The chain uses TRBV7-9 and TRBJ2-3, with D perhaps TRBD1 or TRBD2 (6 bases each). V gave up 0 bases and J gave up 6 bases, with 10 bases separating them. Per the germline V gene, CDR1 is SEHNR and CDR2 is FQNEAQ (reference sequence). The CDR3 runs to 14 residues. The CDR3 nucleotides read TGTGCCAGCAGCTTAGCCCAAGGGGGGGATACGCAGTATTTT. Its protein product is CASSLAQGGDTQYF.

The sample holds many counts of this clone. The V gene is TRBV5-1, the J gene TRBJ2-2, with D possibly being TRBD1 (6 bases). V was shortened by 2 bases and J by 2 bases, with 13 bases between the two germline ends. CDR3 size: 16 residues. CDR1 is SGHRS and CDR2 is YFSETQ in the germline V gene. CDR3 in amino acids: CASSFLGQTNTGELFF. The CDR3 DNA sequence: TGCGCCAGCAGCTTCTTGGGACAAACAAACACCGGGGAGCTGTTTTTT.

The CDR3 sequence: CASSIAPAGGEQYF. The CDR3 DNA follows: TGTGCCAGTAGTATAGCTCCGGCCGGGGGCGAGCAGTACTTC. The genes are TRBV19 and TRBJ2-7; possible D gene TRBD2, 6 bases. The CDR3 has 14 amino acids. The V gene lost 1 base and the J gene lost 6 bases, with 13 bases spanning the gap. The germline V gene has CDR1 LNHDA and CDR2 SQIVND (reference sequence).

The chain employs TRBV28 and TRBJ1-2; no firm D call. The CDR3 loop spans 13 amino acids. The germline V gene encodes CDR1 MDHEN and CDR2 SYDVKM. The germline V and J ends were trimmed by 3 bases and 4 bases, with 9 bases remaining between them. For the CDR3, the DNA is TGTGCCAGCAGTTTTATAGCAGGCTATGGCTACACCTTC. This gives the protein CASSFIAGYGYTF.

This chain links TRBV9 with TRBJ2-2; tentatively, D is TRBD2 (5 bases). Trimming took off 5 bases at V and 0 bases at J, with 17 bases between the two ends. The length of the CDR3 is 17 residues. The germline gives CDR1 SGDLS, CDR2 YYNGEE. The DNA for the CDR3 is TGTGCCAGCAGTGAAGAGCTTTCGGGATCGAACACCGGGGAGCTGTTTTTT. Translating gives CASSEELSGSNTGELFF. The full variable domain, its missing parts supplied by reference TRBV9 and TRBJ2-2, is DSGVTQTPKHLITATGQRVTLRCSPRSGDLSVYWYQQSLDQGLQFLIQYYNGEERAKGNILERFSAQQFPDLHSELNLSSLELGDSALYFCASSEELSGSNTGELFFGEGSRLTVL.